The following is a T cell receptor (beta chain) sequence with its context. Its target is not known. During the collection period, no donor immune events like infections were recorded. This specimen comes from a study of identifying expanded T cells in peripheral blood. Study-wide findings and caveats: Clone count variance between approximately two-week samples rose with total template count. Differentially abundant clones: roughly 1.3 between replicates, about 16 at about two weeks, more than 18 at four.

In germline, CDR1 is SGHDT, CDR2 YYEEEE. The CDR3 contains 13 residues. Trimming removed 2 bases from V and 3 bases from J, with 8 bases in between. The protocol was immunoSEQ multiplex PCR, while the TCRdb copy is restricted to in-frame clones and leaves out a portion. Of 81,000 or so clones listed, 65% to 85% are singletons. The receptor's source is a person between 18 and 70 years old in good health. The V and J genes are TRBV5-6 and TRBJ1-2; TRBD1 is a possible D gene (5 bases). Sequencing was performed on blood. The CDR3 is CASSLVGDYGYTF. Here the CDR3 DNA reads TGTGCCAGCAGCTTAGTAGGGGACTATGGCTACACCTTC.